The 9 T cell receptor beta chains below were found in one sample sequenced in a study of T cell responses to AZD1222 COVID-19 vaccine. Assay: immunoSEQ multiplex PCR; the TCRdb copy retains only in-frame clones and omits some. Here the sample spans under 150,000 clones, under 95% being singletons. Sample: peripheral blood, taken on day 0 of AZD1222 vaccination. The receptors come from an adult in good health.

The chain is built from TRBV10-3 and TRBJ2-7; D is unclear. The V and J ends lost 0 bases and 6 bases respectively, with 12 bases between them. Germline CDR1 ENHRY, CDR2 SYGVKD. The CDR3 is 14 amino acids. CDR3 sequence reads: CAISESASLSEQYF. In nucleotides, the CDR3 is TGTGCCATCAGTGAGTCAGCCAGCCTTTCCGAGCAGTACTTC.

The chain has TRBV5-4 and TRBJ1-2; a weak D match, TRBD1 (6 bases). Germline loops: CDR1 SGHNT, CDR2 YYREEE (reference sequence). The CDR3 length is 14 residues. V lost 3 bases to trimming and J lost 4 bases, with 13 bases between them. The CDR3 is CASSSLGQIYGYTF. The CDR3, as DNA: TGTGCCAGCAGCTCCCTCGGACAGATCTATGGCTACACCTTC.

This clone was detected only once. The chain carries TRBV5-1 and TRBJ2-7, with a possible D match to TRBD2 (5 bases). V gave up 1 base and J gave up 3 bases, with 11 bases separating them. Germline V gives CDR1 SGHRS, CDR2 YFSETQ. This CDR3 spans 14 amino acids. The DNA of the CDR3 is TGCGCCAGCAGCTTGTACTCCGGGAACTACGAGCAGTACTTC. This codes for CASSLYSGNYEQYF.

The rearrangement uses TRBV3-1 (or the pseudogene TRBV3-2) and TRBJ2-1; D gene ambiguous. Germline loops: CDR1 LGHDT, CDR2 YNNKEL (reference sequence). The CDR3 has 14 amino acids. The V end lost 1 base, the J end lost 3 bases, and 7 bases lay between the germline ends. CDR3 loop: CASSQGGYYNEQFF. The CDR3 DNA reads as TGTGCCAGCAGCCAAGGGGGATACTACAATGAGCAGTTCTTC.

The gene calls are TRBV13 and TRBJ1-1; the match to TRBD1 covers 7 bases. Looked up from germline, CDR1 is PRHDT and CDR2 is FYEKMQ (reference sequence). This CDR3 contains 17 residues. J gave up 3 bases and V 3 bases, and 13 bases lay outside the gene matches. The CDR3 DNA reads as TGTGCCAGCAGCTTGGTCTCTGGGACAGCCGGAGACACTGAAGCTTTCTTT. This sequence encodes CASSLVSGTAGDTEAFF.

V gene TRBV25-1 combines with J gene TRBJ1-2; D uncertain. CDR1 is MGHDK and CDR2 is SYGVNS in the germline V gene. V gave up 4 bases and J gave up 0 bases, with 6 bases separating them. The CDR3 runs to 13 residues. The CDR3 coding sequence is TGTGCCAGCAGTGGGTTGGCTAACTATGGCTACACCTTC. Amino acids: CASSGLANYGYTF.

The chain has TRBV6-5 and TRBJ1-3, with TRBD1 as a possible D gene (6 bases). Looked up from germline, CDR1 is MNHEY and CDR2 is SVGAGI. This CDR3 contains 14 residues. Trimming took 6 bases from V and 1 from J, leaving 10 bases between them. CDR3 region: CASSAGASGNTIYF. DNA for the CDR3: TGTGCCAGCAGCGCAGGGGCGTCTGGAAACACCATATATTTT.

This chain joins TRBV3-1 (or the pseudogene TRBV3-2) and TRBJ2-2; no reliable D call. From germline, CDR1 is LGHDT and CDR2 YNNKEL (reference sequence). V was pared by 0 bases and J by 6 bases, with 17 bases between. CDR3 length equals 17 residues. The CDR3 here is CASSQDLGWSVPGELFF. DNA of the CDR3: TGTGCCAGCAGCCAAGATCTCGGGTGGTCCGTCCCCGGGGAGCTGTTTTTT.

The chain combines TRBV9 with TRBJ2-2; D is possibly TRBD1 or TRBD2 (6 bases each). The CDR3 length is 16 residues. CDR1 is SGDLS, CDR2 YYNGEE, per germline. V lost 2 bases and J 4 bases, leaving 15 bases between the germline ends. CDR3 bases: TGTGCCAGCAGCGTGGGTCCTCGGGGGCCCACCGGGGAGCTGTTTTTT. It codes for CASSVGPRGPTGELFF.